This TCR beta chain was observed in a study of human T cells and chemical hapten exposure. There are many counts of this clonotype. Described time point: healthy volunteer bleed at 2 weeks. Unseparated into fractions, whole blood served as the source from which total RNA was extracted. As handled by the study authors: Individual samples carried between roughly 23,224 and 700,000 TCRs, with 85,000 to 100,000 as the median. TCRdb analysed the RACE reads with MiXCR anew, one entry per CDR3 protein. None of the V and J calls come from the authors' own analysis; TCRdb made them. Of about 50,000 distinct CDR3 sequences in the sample, roughly 4.5% were seen once. The germline CDR1 and CDR2 sequences are MDHEN and SYDVKM. With 4 bases removed from V and 7 bases from J, the gap between germline ends came to 7 bases. The CDR3 totals 11 residues.

Material: whole blood. V usage is TRBV28 and J usage is TRBJ1-1; D is ambiguous. This clonotype was obtained from a female donor in good health. Some clones in this sample may be carry-over from other donors' samples. The CDR3 region has the DNA TGTGCCAGCAGTTACTTTGGTGAAGCTTTCTTT. Translated, it gives CASSYFGEAFF.